This note documents a single TCR beta chain sequence. TCRdb's copy holds only in-frame clones and misses some; the assay was immunoSEQ multiplex PCR. The sample records about 360,000 clones, about 90% being singletons. The sample is drawn from a study of blood T cell repertoires in COVID-19. The CDR3 covers 15 residues. V was pared by 4 bases and J by 0 bases, with 1 base of the junction left unmatched. CDR1 is MNHEY and CDR2 is SMNVEV in the germline V gene (reference sequence). Sequences were obtained from PBMCs or T cells enriched from blood (not recorded which). V and J are TRBV27 and TRBJ2-1; 9 bases line up with TRBD2. This TCR was sampled from a middle-aged man in a cohort exposed to, infected with or recovered from COVID-19 (not recorded which). The CDR3 region is CASSYSGGSYNEQFF. CDR3 sequence (DNA): TGTGCCAGCAGTTATAGCGGGGGCTCCTACAATGAGCAGTTCTTC.